The next 17 T cell receptor beta chains were all read from a single sample in a study of blood T cells in healthy people across ages. Next came a second PCR, run for roughly 6 to 11 cycles, which used a sample-barcoded 5' primer along with a J-beta primer mix. In TCRdb, the 5' RACE reads were re-called with MiXCR into one record per CDR3 protein. Of over 1,500,000 distinct CDR3 sequences in the sample, approximately 50% were seen once. What was sequenced was blood. These receptors were taken from a middle-aged woman in good health.

The rearrangement joins TRBV3-1 to TRBJ2-4; TRBD1 agrees at 7 bases. V shed 8 bases, J shed 5 bases, and the junction held 6 bases outside the gene matches. Germline V lookup: CDR1 LGHDT, CDR2 YNNKEL (reference sequence). CDR3 length: 13 residues. DNA for the CDR3: TGTGCCAGCGAGGGGACAGAGGAAAACATTCAGTACTTC. Encoded protein: CASEGTEENIQYF.

J is TRBJ2-3 and V is TRBV11-3; possibly TRBD2 for D (5 bases). Germline V lookup: CDR1 SGHNT, CDR2 YENEEA. Between the trimmed V and J ends, which lost 4 bases and 2 bases, there was a span of 10 bases. The CDR3 sequence is 14 residues long. CDR3 protein: CASSSTRYTDTQYF. The CDR3 region has the DNA TGTGCCAGCAGCTCTACTAGGTACACAGATACGCAGTATTTT.

This rearrangement joins TRBV4-2 to TRBJ2-1; TRBD2 aligns across 16 bases. Per germline, CDR1 LGHNA and CDR2 YNFKEQ. J gave up 4 bases and V 0 bases, and 6 bases lay outside the gene matches. The CDR3 spans 19 residues. CDR3 sequence (DNA): TGTGCCAGCAGCCAAGATATCGGGACTAGCGGGGGGGCTTACAATGAGCAGTTCTTC. Residues: CASSQDIGTSGGAYNEQFF.

The chain carries TRBV20-1 and TRBJ2-5; 7 bases match TRBD1. This CDR3 comprises 17 residues. CDR1 and CDR2 from the germline V gene are DFQATT and SNEGSKA (reference sequence). Unmatched junction bases numbered 19, after V lost 6 bases and J lost 3 bases. CDR3 protein: CSAADLLNRGFEETQYF. In DNA form, the CDR3 reads TGCAGTGCCGCAGACCTCCTTAACAGGGGCTTCGAAGAGACCCAGTACTTC.

This clonotype was recorded once. The chain joins TRBV27 to TRBJ2-4; D tentatively reads TRBD1 or TRBD2 (5 bases each). The DNA end lines up better with TRBJ2-7; the J call may be wrong. This CDR3 is built from 14 residues. The germline V gene encodes CDR1 MNHEY and CDR2 SMNVEV (reference sequence). The CDR3 reads CASSLRGEKDEQYF. The CDR3 bases are TGTGCCAGCAGTTTAAGAGGGGAAAAGGACGAGCAGTACTTC.

This clonotype was seen a handful of times. V is TRBV20-1 and J is TRBJ1-4; no clear D gene. The germline V gene encodes CDR1 DFQATT and CDR2 SNEGSKA (reference sequence). The CDR3 length is 15 residues. V was cut by 2 bases and J by 5 bases, with 15 bases left in between. CDR3 loop: CSARKSTEPNEKLFF. CDR3 DNA sequence: TGCAGTGCTAGAAAGTCGACGGAGCCGAATGAAAAACTGTTTTTT.

The V call is TRBV7-2, the J call TRBJ1-2, with D hard to call. The CDR3 loop spans 16 amino acids. Germline CDR1 reads SGHTA; CDR2 reads FQGNSA. Trimming stripped 4 bases from V and 0 bases from J, with 15 bases between. The CDR3 is CASSSNFGLTNYGYTF. The CDR3, as DNA: TGTGCCAGCAGCTCAAATTTCGGGCTTACTAACTATGGCTACACCTTC.

The count of this clonotype is one. The rearrangement links TRBV9 to TRBJ2-5; 9 bases line up with TRBD2. The germline V gene has CDR1 SGDLS and CDR2 YYNGEE. The trim removed 3 bases at V and 2 bases at J, leaving 5 bases unmatched. This CDR3 is 15 amino acids long. The CDR3 loop reads CASSAGGGVQETQYF. CDR3 DNA sequence: TGTGCCAGCAGCGCCGGCGGGGGGGTACAAGAGACCCAGTACTTC.

The chain couples TRBV5-1 to TRBJ2-1; 8 bases agree with TRBD1. Germline CDR1 and CDR2: SGHRS and YFSETQ. The J segment lost 7 bases and the V segment lost 3 bases, leaving 9 bases of the junction unmatched. The CDR3 runs 15 residues. CDR3 amino acids: CASSSTGDGRNEQFF. The DNA of the CDR3 is TGCGCCAGCAGCTCGACAGGGGATGGGAGGAATGAGCAGTTCTTC.

This clonotype appeared a few times. The chain joins TRBV6-2 or TRBV6-3 to TRBJ2-1; the D is unclear. Germline assignment: CDR1 MNHEY and CDR2 SVGEGT. There are 11 residues in the CDR3. V lost 6 bases and J 7 bases, leaving 7 bases between the germline ends. The CDR3 region is CASRVVNEQFF. The CDR3 DNA sequence: TGTGCCAGCAGAGTCGTAAATGAGCAGTTCTTC.

This clonotype was recorded many times. This rearrangement joins TRBV7-9 to TRBJ2-5; D is unresolved. The CDR3 is 14 residues long. Trimming pared 6 bases from V and 5 bases from J, leaving 16 bases between. The germline V gene has CDR1 SEHNR and CDR2 FQNEAQ (reference sequence). This chain's CDR3 is CASSATTNWETQYF. In nucleotides, the CDR3 is TGTGCCAGCAGTGCGACGACGAACTGGGAGACCCAGTACTTC.

In DNA form, the CDR3 reads TGTGCCAGCAGCTCCGGACAGAGCTGCACCTTC. This sequence encodes CASSSGQSCTF. This sequence joins TRBV7-8 and TRBJ1-2, with a tentative D call TRBD1 (6 bases). The V end lost 4 bases, the J end lost 13 bases, and 13 bases lay between the germline ends. This CDR3 region has 11 residues. Germline CDR1 reads SGHVS; CDR2 reads FQNEAQ.

V gene TRBV7-9 combines with J gene TRBJ1-2; possible D gene TRBD1, 5 bases. Trimming pared 5 bases from V and 6 bases from J, leaving 19 bases between. Per germline, CDR1 SEHNR and CDR2 FQNEAQ (reference sequence). This CDR3 has 15 residues. This CDR3 is CASSGQGRPEDGYTF. The DNA for the CDR3 is TGTGCCAGCAGCGGTCAGGGCCGTCCTGAGGATGGCTACACCTTC.

The J gene is TRBJ2-1, the V gene TRBV21-1; the tabulated D call, TRBD1, remains unverified against the DNA. TRBV21-1 is a pseudogene locus. The CDR3 is made up of 17 amino acids. CDR3 region: CASSPDRVSSSYNEQFF. Here the CDR3 DNA reads TGTGCCAGCAGCCCCGACAGGGTTTCGAGTTCCTACAATGAGCAGTTCTTC.

This clonotype showed up just a few times. The chain uses TRBV18 and TRBJ2-7, with a tentative D call TRBD2 (6 bases). V was pared by 0 bases and J by 4 bases, with 13 bases between. CDR3 length: 15 amino acids. Germline V gene data show CDR1 as KGHSH and CDR2 as LQKENI. The CDR3 nucleotides are TGTGCCAGCTCACCACCGACCATGGGACTTTACGAGCAGTACTTC. Its protein is CASSPPTMGLYEQYF.

The gene calls are TRBV20-1 and TRBJ2-5, with 10 bases lining up with TRBD1. Germline lookup yields CDR1 DFQATT and CDR2 SNEGSKA (reference sequence). The CDR3 is made up of 16 amino acids. Trimming took 3 bases from V and 9 from J; bases not matched to a gene: 16. CDR3 coding DNA: TGCAGTGCTAGGGACAGGGGGAATCCCCTTAGGGGGTCCCAGTACTTC. The encoded protein is CSARDRGNPLRGSQYF.

The CDR3 spells CASSFLAGGNMDTQYF. The CDR3 nucleotides are TGTGCCAGCAGTTTCCTAGCGGGGGGTAATATGGATACGCAGTATTTT. J is TRBJ2-3 and V is TRBV27; 11 bases are a match to TRBD2. There are 16 residues in the CDR3. The trim removed 3 bases at V and 6 bases at J, leaving 8 bases unmatched. CDR1 and CDR2 (germline): MNHEY, SMNVEV (reference sequence).